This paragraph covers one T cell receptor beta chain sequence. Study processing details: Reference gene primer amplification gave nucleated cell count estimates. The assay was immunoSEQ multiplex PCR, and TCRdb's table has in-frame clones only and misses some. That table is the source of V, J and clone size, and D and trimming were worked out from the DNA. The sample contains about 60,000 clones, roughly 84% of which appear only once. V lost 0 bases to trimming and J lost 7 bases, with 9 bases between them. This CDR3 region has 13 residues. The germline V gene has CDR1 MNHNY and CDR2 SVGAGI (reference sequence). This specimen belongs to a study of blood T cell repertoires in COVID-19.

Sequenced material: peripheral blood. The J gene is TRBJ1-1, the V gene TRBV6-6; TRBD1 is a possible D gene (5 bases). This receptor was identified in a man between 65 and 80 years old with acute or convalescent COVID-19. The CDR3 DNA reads TGTGCCAGCAGTTACTCGGGGGAGGTTGAAGCTTTCTTT. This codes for CASSYSGEVEAFF.